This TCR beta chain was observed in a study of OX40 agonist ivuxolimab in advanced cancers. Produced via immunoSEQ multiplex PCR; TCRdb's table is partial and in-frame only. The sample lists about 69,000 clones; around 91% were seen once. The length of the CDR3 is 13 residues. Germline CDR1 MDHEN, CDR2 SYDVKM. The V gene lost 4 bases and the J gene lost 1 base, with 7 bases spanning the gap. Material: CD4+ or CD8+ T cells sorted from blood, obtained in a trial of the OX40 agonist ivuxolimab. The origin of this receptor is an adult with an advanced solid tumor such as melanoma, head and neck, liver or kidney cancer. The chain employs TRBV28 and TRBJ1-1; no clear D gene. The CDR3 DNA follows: TGTGCCAGCAGTTCCGAATGGAACACTGAAGCTTTCTTT. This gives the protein CASSSEWNTEAFF.